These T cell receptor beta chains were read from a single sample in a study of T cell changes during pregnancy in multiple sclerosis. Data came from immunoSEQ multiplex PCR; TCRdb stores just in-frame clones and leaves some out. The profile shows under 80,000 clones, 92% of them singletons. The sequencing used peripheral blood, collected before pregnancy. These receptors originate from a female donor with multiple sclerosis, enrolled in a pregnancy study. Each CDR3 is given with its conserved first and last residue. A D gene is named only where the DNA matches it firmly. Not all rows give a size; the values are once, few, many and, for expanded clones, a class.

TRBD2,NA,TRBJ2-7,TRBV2,CASSEGVAGIYEQYF,TGTGCCAGCAGTGAAGGAGTAGCGGGAATTTACGAGCAGTACTTC
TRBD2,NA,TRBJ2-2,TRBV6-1,CASSEALLAANTGELFF,TGTGCCAGCAGTGAAGCGCTCCTAGCGGCGAACACCGGGGAGCTGTTTTTT
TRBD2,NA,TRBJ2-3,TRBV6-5,CASSRLAGGQDTQYF,TGTGCCAGCAGCCGACTGGCGGGAGGGCAGGATACGCAGTATTTT
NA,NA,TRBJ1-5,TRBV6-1,CASSLSSNQPQHF,TGTGCCAGCAGTCTCAGTAGCAATCAGCCCCAGCATTTT
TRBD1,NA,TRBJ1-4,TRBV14,CASSQNPGQGYEKLFF,TGTGCCAGCAGCCAAAACCCGGGACAGGGGTATGAAAAACTGTTTTTT
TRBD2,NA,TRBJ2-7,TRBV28,CASSTTLKGAGEYEQYF,TGTGCCAGCAGTACCACATTGAAGGGAGCGGGAGAGTACGAGCAGTACTTC
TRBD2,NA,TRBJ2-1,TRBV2,CASSDSGSSYNEQFF,TGTGCCAGCAGTGATAGCGGGAGCTCCTACAATGAGCAGTTCTTC
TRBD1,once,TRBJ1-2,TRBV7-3,CASSLNPGQGGIAF,TGTGCCAGCAGCTTAAACCCGGGACAGGGTGGTATCGCCTTC
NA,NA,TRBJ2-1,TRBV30,CAWSVHPSKPPGLSYIYNEQFF,TGTGCCTGGAGTGTACACCCATCAAAACCTCCGGGACTGAGCTATATTTACAATGAGCAGTTCTTC
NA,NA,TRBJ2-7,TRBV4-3,CASSRRVRGEQYF,TGCGCCAGCAGCCGACGAGTCAGGGGCGAGCAGTACTTC
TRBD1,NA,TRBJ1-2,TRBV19,CASRRDRNYGYTF,TGTGCCAGTAGGAGGGACAGGAACTATGGCTACACCTTC
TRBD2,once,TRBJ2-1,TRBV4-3,CASSQFSGSSYNEQFF,TGCGCCAGCAGCCAATTTAGCGGGAGTTCCTACAATGAGCAGTTCTTC
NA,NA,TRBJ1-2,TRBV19,CASSIAGGNYGYTF,TGTGCCAGTAGTATAGCCGGGGGTAACTATGGCTACACCTTC
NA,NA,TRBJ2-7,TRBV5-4,CASSLSPFSYEQYF,TGTGCCAGCAGCTTGTCCCCGTTTTCCTACGAGCAGTACTTC